One and the same sample provided the 21 T cell receptor beta chains below, sequenced in a study of T cell responses to AZD1222 COVID-19 vaccine. Method: immunoSEQ multiplex PCR; TCRdb's copy keeps in-frame clones and lacks some. The repertoire holds about 130,000 clones, with over 75% as singletons. The material was peripheral blood, obtained on day 0 of AZD1222 vaccination. The receptor set was obtained from an adult in good health.

The rearrangement joins TRBV5-1 to TRBJ2-2; TRBD2 matches at 10 bases. This CDR3 contains 16 residues. Germline lookup yields CDR1 SGHRS and CDR2 YFSETQ. The V and J ends lost 0 bases and 6 bases, in that order; junction bases with no gene match: 5. CDR3 protein: CASSLASGSGPGELFF. The CDR3 nucleotides read TGCGCCAGCAGCTTGGCTAGCGGGAGCGGTCCCGGGGAGCTGTTTTTT.

J is TRBJ1-5 and V is TRBV7-8; no clear D gene. The CDR3 covers 15 residues. The germline V gene encodes CDR1 SGHVS and CDR2 FQNEAQ. V lost 1 base to trimming and J lost 0 bases, with 7 bases between them. The CDR3 loop is CASSLGQASNQPQHF. CDR3 nucleotides: TGTGCCAGCAGCTTAGGGCAAGCTAGCAATCAGCCCCAGCATTTT.

The chain has TRBV6-4 and TRBJ2-1; D ambiguous. The CDR3 runs to 17 residues. CDR1 and CDR2 (germline): MRHNA, SNTAGT. The ends were cut back, 2 bases at V and 4 bases at J, with 18 bases in the middle. The CDR3, as DNA: TGTGCCAGCAGTGACGAAATGAGTAACTTAGGTTACAATGAGCAGTTCTTC. Translated, it gives CASSDEMSNLGYNEQFF.

The chain is built from TRBV4-1 and TRBJ1-2, with 7 positions matching TRBD1. V lost 4 bases and J lost 6; bases outside the gene matches: 11. CDR1 and CDR2 from the germline V gene are MGHRA and YSYEKL. This CDR3 is built from 15 residues. CDR3 amino acids: CASSRHTRQGDGYTF. The CDR3 bases are TGCGCCAGCAGCCGACATACCAGGCAGGGGGATGGCTACACCTTC.

The chain is built from TRBV7-2 and TRBJ1-4; D is ambiguous. In germline, CDR1 is SGHTA, CDR2 FQGNSA. Trimming cost V 1 base and J 5 bases, with 5 bases left between them. The CDR3 extends over 13 amino acids. CDR3 sequence: CASSLGGNEKLFF. CDR3 in DNA: TGTGCCAGCAGCTTAGGAGGGAATGAAAAACTGTTTTTT. The variable domain in full, completed from reference TRBV7-2 and TRBJ1-4, reads GAGVSQSPSNKVTEKGKDVELRCDPISGHTALYWYRQSLGQGLEFLIYFQGNSAPDKSGLPSDRFSAERTGGSVSTLTIQRTQQEDSAVYLCASSLGGNEKLFFGSGTQLSVL.

The chain couples TRBV5-1 to TRBJ1-4; 7 bases are a match to TRBD1. Germline V CDR1 and CDR2: SGHRS, YFSETQ. The CDR3 loop spans 14 amino acids. V trimming: 4 bases; J trimming: 5 bases; junction bases outside the gene matches: 5. Written as DNA, the CDR3 is TGCGCCAGCAGCAGGGACAGAACCAATGAAAAACTGTTTTTT. This gives the protein CASSRDRTNEKLFF. The full variable domain, its missing parts supplied by reference TRBV5-1 and TRBJ1-4, is KAGVTQTPRYLIKTRGQQVTLSCSPISGHRSVSWYQQTPGQGLQFLFEYFSETQRNKGNFPGRFSGRQFSNSRSEMNVSTLELGDSALYLCASSRDRTNEKLFFGSGTQLSVL.

This clone appeared a few times. The CDR3, as DNA: TGTGCCAGCAGCGCCTCAGTAGGGGTCAGGAACTATGGCTACACCTTC. This sequence encodes CASSASVGVRNYGYTF. The V call is TRBV9, the J call TRBJ1-2, with D maybe TRBD1 (5 bases). CDR3 length: 16 amino acids. The V end lost 3 bases, the J end lost 2 bases, and 17 bases lay between the germline ends. Germline CDR1 is SGDLS and CDR2 is YYNGEE.

This sequence joins TRBV27 and TRBJ2-5; the D gene could be TRBD1 or TRBD2 (5 bases each). Germline loops: CDR1 MNHEY, CDR2 SMNVEV (reference sequence). Trimming shortened V by 6 bases and J by 2 bases, and 16 bases separated the two germline ends. This CDR3 is built from 15 residues. CDR3 DNA: TGTGCCAGCAGCACGGCAGGGTGGAGGCAAGAGACCCAGTACTTC. Translated, it gives CASSTAGWRQETQYF.

This chain links TRBV7-2 with TRBJ1-3; 11 bases fit TRBD1. Germline CDR1 reads SGHTA; CDR2 reads FQGNSA. Germline trimming cut 5 bases from V and 0 bases from J; bases unmatched to any gene: 12. The CDR3 runs 19 residues. CDR3 in DNA: TGTGCCAGCAGCCTCCGGGACAGGGGGTCCCAGAGCTCTGGAAACACCATATATTTT. Translated, it gives CASSLRDRGSQSSGNTIYF.

The V and J genes are TRBV9 and TRBJ2-1; D uncertain. Trimming removed 5 bases at V and 10 bases at J, with 13 bases between. Germline assignment: CDR1 SGDLS and CDR2 YYNGEE. The CDR3 runs 12 residues. The CDR3 is CASRLNYREQFF. Here the CDR3 DNA reads TGTGCCAGCAGATTAAACTACCGCGAGCAGTTCTTC.

The V and J genes are TRBV10-3 and TRBJ2-1; 11 bases match TRBD2. From germline, CDR1 is ENHRY and CDR2 SYGVKD. The J segment lost 6 bases and the V segment lost 3 bases, leaving 1 base of the junction unmatched. The CDR3 length is 14 residues. The CDR3 coding sequence is TGTGCCATCAGTGACGGGACTAGCGGCAATGAGCAGTTCTTC. It specifies CAISDGTSGNEQFF.

This chain connects TRBV6-5 to TRBJ1-1, with D unclear. Germline values: CDR1 MNHEY, CDR2 SVGAGI. The CDR3 extends over 14 amino acids. V lost 4 bases to trimming and J lost 0 bases, with 9 bases between them. The CDR3 loop is CASSSGFLNTEAFF. CDR3 nucleotide sequence: TGTGCCAGCAGTTCGGGGTTTTTGAACACTGAAGCTTTCTTT.

This sequence joins TRBV6-5 and TRBJ1-3; D is unresolved. Trimming pared 6 bases from V and 4 bases from J, leaving 13 bases between. Germline loops: CDR1 MNHEY, CDR2 SVGAGI. This CDR3 has 14 amino acids. CDR3 amino acids: CASSPFLRGNTIYF. The CDR3 region has the DNA TGTGCCAGCAGCCCATTCCTGCGAGGAAACACCATATATTTT.

This clone was seen repeatedly, ten times or more. The genes are TRBV20-1 and TRBJ1-2, with D unclear. Germline V lookup: CDR1 DFQATT, CDR2 SNEGSKA (reference sequence). This CDR3 comprises 9 residues. Trimming shortened V by 3 bases and J by 6 bases, and 2 bases separated the two germline ends. CDR3 DNA: TGCAGTGCTAGCAATGGCTACACCTTC. It specifies CSASNGYTF.

V and J are TRBV11-2 and TRBJ2-3; D possibly matches TRBD1 or TRBD2 (5 bases each). CDR1 SGHAT and CDR2 FQNNGV come from the germline V gene. The CDR3 is 12 residues long. V was shortened by 6 bases and J by 4 bases, with 8 bases between the two germline ends. CDR3 in DNA: TGTGCCAGCAGTCGGGGACCAGATACGCAGTATTTT. Protein: CASSRGPDTQYF.

The chain uses TRBV7-2 and TRBJ2-5, with D perhaps given as TRBD1 or TRBD2 (5 bases each). Looked up from germline, CDR1 is SGHTA and CDR2 is FQGNSA. The CDR3 has 13 amino acids. Trimming shortened V by 5 bases and J by 2 bases, and 9 bases separated the two germline ends. The CDR3 sequence is CASSGGRQETQYF. The CDR3 nucleotides read TGTGCCAGCAGCGGGGGACGGCAAGAGACCCAGTACTTC.

CDR3 DNA: TGTGCCAGCAGCTTGGTCAGGGAAGGCAATCAGCCCCAGCATTTT. Protein: CASSLVREGNQPQHF. This rearrangement joins TRBV5-8 to TRBJ1-5; the D gene is possibly TRBD1 (5 bases). Germline CDR1 SGHTS, CDR2 YDEGEE. This CDR3 has 15 residues. Deletions cut 0 bases from V and 2 bases from J, with 9 bases between.

The rearrangement links TRBV7-6 to TRBJ2-1, with a tentative D call TRBD2 (5 bases). V was clipped by 8 bases and J by 2 bases, with 13 bases between them. The CDR3 sequence is 14 residues long. Germline loops: CDR1 SGHVS, CDR2 FNYEAQ. The CDR3 DNA sequence: TGTGCCAGCCGGAGGAGCGAGACCTACAATGAGCAGTTCTTC. Translated, it gives CASRRSETYNEQFF.

This chain joins TRBV28 and TRBJ1-2, with 7 bases fitting TRBD1. The CDR3 spans 15 residues. The V segment lost 5 bases and the J segment 5 bases; nucleotides outside the gene matches: 11. The V gene's germline CDR1 is MDHEN and CDR2 SYDVKM. CDR3 protein: CASSKQDRLLYGYTF. The CDR3 DNA reads as TGTGCCAGCAGTAAACAGGACAGGCTGTTATATGGCTACACCTTC.

This sequence joins TRBV27 and TRBJ1-2; D not resolved. Germline V CDR1 and CDR2: MNHEY, SMNVEV (reference sequence). This CDR3 region has 15 residues. V was pared by 5 bases and J by 7 bases, with 20 bases between. CDR3 sequence reads: CASSTIADPLFGYTF. The CDR3 DNA reads TGTGCCAGCAGTACAATAGCGGACCCTTTATTTGGCTACACCTTC.

For this clone: One junction end disagrees with the germline gene, perhaps due to a read error. The chain uses TRBV7-8 and TRBJ1-6; D possibly corresponds to TRBD1 (6 bases). This CDR3 region has 14 residues. CDR1 SGHVS and CDR2 FQNEAQ come from the germline V gene. CDR3 region: CASNLQGINSPLHF. In DNA, the CDR3 is TGTGCCAGCAACTTACAGGGAATCAATTCACCCCTCCACTTT.